This TCR beta chain was found in a study of blood T cell repertoires in COVID-19. The data were produced by immunoSEQ multiplex PCR, yet TCRdb's version contains in-frame clones alone and is incomplete. The table has over 90,000 clones, around 87% seen once. The sample comprised peripheral blood. The receptor comes from a man aged 45 to 65 with active or convalescent COVID-19.

In DNA form, the CDR3 reads TGTGCCAGCAGCTTGGGACAGCACTCCTACGAGCAGTACTTC. This translates into CASSLGQHSYEQYF. The V and J genes are TRBV7-2 and TRBJ2-7; TRBD1 aligns across 7 bases. The V segment lost 3 bases and the J segment 0 bases; nucleotides outside the gene matches: 2. Germline V gene data show CDR1 as SGHTA and CDR2 as FQGNSA. The CDR3 contains 14 residues.